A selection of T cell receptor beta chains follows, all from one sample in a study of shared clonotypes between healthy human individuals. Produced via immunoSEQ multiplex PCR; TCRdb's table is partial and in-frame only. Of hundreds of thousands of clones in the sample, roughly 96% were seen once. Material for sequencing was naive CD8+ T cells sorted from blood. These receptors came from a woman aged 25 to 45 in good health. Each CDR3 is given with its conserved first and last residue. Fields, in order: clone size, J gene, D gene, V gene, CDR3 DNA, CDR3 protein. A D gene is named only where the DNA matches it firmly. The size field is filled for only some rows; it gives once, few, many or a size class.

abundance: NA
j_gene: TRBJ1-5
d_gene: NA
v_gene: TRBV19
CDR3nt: TGTGCCAGTAGCATCCGATATAGCAATCAGCCCCAGCATTTT
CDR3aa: CASSIRYSNQPQHF

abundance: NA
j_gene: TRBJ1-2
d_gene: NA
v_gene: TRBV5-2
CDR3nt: TGTGCCAGCAAACTGTTGGGAGTACGAAAGACCTATGGCTACACCTTC
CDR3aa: CASKLLGVRKTYGYTF

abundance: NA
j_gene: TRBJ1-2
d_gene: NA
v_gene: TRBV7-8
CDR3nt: TGTGCCAGCAGCCTAAGGAAATGGAGACATGGCTACACCTTC
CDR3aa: CASSLRKWRHGYTF

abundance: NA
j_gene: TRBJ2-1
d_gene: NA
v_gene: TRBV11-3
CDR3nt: TGTGCCAGCAGCCCCAAAATCGGGACTCCGTTGGGTGAGCAGTTCTTC
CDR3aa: CASSPKIGTPLGEQFF

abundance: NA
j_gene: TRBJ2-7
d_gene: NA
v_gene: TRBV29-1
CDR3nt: TGCAGCGTTGAAATTTATCAGGGACTGCCAAGCGAGCAGTACTTC
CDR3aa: CSVEIYQGLPSEQYF

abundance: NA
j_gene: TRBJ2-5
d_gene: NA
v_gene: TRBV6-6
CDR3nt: TGTGCCAGCAGTGCAACCGGGACAACCCAAGAGACCCAGTACTTC
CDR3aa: CASSATGTTQETQYF

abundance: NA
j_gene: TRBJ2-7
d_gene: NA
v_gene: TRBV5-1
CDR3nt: TGCGCCAGCAGGCGTGGCGACGGCTACGAGCAGTACTTC
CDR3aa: CASRRGDGYEQYF

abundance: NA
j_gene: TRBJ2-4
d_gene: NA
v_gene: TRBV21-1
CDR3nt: TGTGCCAGCAGCAAAGCCTGGAGGGAAAACATTCAGTACTTC
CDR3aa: CASSKAWRENIQYF

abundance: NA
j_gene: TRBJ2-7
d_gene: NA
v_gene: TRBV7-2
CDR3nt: TGTGCCAGCAGCTTAAGTCGTGTGGTGGGGGGCTCCGAGCAGTACTTC
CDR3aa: CASSLSRVVGGSEQYF

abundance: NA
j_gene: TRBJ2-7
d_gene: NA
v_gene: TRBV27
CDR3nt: TGTGCCAGCAGTTTTCGGAGCGAGCAGTACTTC
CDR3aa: CASSFRSEQYF

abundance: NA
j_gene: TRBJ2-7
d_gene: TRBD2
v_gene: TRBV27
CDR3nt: TGTGCCAGCAGCCCTGGCCCCCTAGCGGGAGTCCCCTACGAGCAGTACTTC
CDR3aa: CASSPGPLAGVPYEQYF

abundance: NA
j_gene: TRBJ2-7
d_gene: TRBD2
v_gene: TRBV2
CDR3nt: TGTGCCAGCAGTGAAGGAGCGGGGCTAACCTACGAGCAGTACTTC
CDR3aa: CASSEGAGLTYEQYF

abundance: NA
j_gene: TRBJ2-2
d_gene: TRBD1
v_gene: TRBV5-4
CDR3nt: TGTGCCAGCAGTAGGGGCCAGGACAGGGTAACCGGGGAGCTGTTTTTT
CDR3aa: CASSRGQDRVTGELFF

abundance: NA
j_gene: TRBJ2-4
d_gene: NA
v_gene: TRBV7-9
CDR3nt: TGTGCCAGCAGCTCAGACAAAAACATTCAGTACTTC
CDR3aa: CASSSDKNIQYF

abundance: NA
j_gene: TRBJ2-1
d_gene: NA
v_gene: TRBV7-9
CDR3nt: TGTGCCAGCAGGTACAATGGGAATGAGCAGTTCTTC
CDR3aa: CASRYNGNEQFF

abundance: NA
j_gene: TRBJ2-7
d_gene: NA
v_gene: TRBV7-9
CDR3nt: TGTGCCAGCAGGGCTCCGAACCCTGTCTCCTACGAGCAGTACTTC
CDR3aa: CASRAPNPVSYEQYF

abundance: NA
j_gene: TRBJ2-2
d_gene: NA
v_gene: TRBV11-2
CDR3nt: TGTGCCAGCAGCTTTCGGGGGGCCATGGGACAACGGAACACCGGGGAGCTGTTTTTT
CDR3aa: CASSFRGAMGQRNTGELFF

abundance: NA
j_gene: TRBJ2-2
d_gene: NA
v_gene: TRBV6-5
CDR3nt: TGTGCCAGCAGTTACGTCGGGTCGAACACCGGGGAGCTGTTTTTT
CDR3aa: CASSYVGSNTGELFF

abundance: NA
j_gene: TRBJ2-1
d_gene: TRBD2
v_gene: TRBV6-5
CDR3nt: TGTGCCAGCAGTTTGACTAGCGGGACTACTCATGAGCAGTTCTTC
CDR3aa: CASSLTSGTTHEQFF

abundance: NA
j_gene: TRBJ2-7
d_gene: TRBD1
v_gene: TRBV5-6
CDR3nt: TGTGCCAGCAGCTTTGGGACAGGGGGCCCCTACGAGCAGTACTTC
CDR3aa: CASSFGTGGPYEQYF

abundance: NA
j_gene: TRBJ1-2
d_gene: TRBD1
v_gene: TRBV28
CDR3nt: TGTGCCAGCAGTCCACTAATGGGACAGGGGGATGGCTACACCTTC
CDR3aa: CASSPLMGQGDGYTF

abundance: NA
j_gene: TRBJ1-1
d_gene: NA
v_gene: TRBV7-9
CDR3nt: TGTGCCAGCAGCTTACTGGGTACTGAAGCTTTCTTT
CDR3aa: CASSLLGTEAFF

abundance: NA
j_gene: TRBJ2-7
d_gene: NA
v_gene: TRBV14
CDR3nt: TGTGCCAGCAGCCAAGGACTGCTCCACGAGCAGTACTTC
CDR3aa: CASSQGLLHEQYF

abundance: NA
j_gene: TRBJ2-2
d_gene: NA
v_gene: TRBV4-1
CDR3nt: TGCGCCAGCAGCCAAGGGGAACTAGCCGGGGAGCTGTTTTTT
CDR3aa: CASSQGELAGELFF

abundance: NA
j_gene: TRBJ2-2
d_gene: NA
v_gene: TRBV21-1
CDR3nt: TGTGCCAGCAGCAAAGAATCGACTAGCGGAGGGAACACCGGGGAGCTGTTTTTT
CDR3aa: CASSKESTSGGNTGELFF

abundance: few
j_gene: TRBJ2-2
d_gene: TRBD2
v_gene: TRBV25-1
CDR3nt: TGTGCCAGCCGACTAGCGGGCGGCACCGGGGAGCTGTTTTTT
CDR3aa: CASRLAGGTGELFF

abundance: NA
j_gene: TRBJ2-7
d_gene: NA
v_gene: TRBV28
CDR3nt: TGTGCCAGCTATAGGCGGGACAGACCCTACGAGCAGTACTTC
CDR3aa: CASYRRDRPYEQYF

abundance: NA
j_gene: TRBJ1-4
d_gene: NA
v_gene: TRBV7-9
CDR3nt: TGTGCCAGCAACGGAAAAGGGTCGGGTGAAAAACTGTTTTTT
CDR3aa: CASNGKGSGEKLFF

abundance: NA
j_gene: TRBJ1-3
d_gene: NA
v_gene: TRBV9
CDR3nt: TGTGCCAGCAGCGTTCAGAGGGACTCTGGAAACACCATATATTTT
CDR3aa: CASSVQRDSGNTIYF

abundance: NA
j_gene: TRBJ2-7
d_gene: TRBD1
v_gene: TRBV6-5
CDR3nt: TGTGCCAGCAGTTACTCGACGGGACAGGAGGACGAGCAGTACTTC
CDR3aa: CASSYSTGQEDEQYF

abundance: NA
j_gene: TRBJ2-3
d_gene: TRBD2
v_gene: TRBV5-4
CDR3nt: TGTGCCAGCAGGTTAGCGGGAGGCCCTCCAGATACGCAGTATTTT
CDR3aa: CASRLAGGPPDTQYF

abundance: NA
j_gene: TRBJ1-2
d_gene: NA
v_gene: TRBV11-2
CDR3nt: TGTGCCAGCAGCTTAGTTCCAGGGGCCGATGGCTACACCTTC
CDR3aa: CASSLVPGADGYTF

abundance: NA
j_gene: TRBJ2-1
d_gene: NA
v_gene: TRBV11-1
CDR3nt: TGTGCCAGCAGCCCGGTCGGGAGCTCCTACAATGAGCAGTTCTTC
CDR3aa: CASSPVGSSYNEQFF

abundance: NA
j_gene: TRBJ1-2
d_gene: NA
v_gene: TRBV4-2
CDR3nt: TGTGCCAGCAGCCAAGAATCGTCTCGCTTTTATGGCTACACCTTC
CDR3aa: CASSQESSRFYGYTF

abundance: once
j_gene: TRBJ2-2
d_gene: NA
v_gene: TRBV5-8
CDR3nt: TGTGCCAGCAGCTTGGCCGGTTGGGAGAGTGGCCGCGTCGGGGAGCTGTTTTTT
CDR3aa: CASSLAGWESGRVGELFF

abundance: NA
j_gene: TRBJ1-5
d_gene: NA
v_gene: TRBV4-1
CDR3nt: TGCGCCAGCAGCCAAGAATGGATGGGGAGGGAGGCCCAGCATTTT
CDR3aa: CASSQEWMGREAQHF

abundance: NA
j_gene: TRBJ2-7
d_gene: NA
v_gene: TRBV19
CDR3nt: TGTGCCAGTAGTATTCGGCAGGGAACCTACGAGCAGTACTTC
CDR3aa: CASSIRQGTYEQYF

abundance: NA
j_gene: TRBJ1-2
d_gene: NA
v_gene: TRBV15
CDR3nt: TGTGCCACCAGCAGAGTACAGGGTGAGGGCTATGGCTACACCTTC
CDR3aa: CATSRVQGEGYGYTF

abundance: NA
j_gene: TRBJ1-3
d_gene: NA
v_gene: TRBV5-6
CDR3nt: TGTGCCAGCAGCTTGGGGAGCTCTGGAAACACCATATATTTT
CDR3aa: CASSLGSSGNTIYF

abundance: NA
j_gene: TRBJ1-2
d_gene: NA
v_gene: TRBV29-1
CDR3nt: TGCAGCGTTGAGAGCAGCCACTATGGCTACACCTTC
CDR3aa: CSVESSHYGYTF

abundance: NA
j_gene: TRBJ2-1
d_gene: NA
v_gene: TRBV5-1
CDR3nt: TGCGCCAGCAGCTTGGCGTTCGCAACCTACAATGAGCAGTTCTTC
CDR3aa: CASSLAFATYNEQFF

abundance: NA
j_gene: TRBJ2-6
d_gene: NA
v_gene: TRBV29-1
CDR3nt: TGCAGCGTTGAAGATGCGGGTGCCTCTGGGGCCAACGTCCTGACTTTC
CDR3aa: CSVEDAGASGANVLTF

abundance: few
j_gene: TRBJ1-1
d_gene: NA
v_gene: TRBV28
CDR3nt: TGTGCCAGCAGTTTGGGGCTCACTGAAGCTTTCTTT
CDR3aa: CASSLGLTEAFF

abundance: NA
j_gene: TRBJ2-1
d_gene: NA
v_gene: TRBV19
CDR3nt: TGTGCCAGCGGCCAGGAAAAGCAGTTCTTC
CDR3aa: CASGQEKQFF

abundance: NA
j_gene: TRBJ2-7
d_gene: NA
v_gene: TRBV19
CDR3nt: TGTGCCAGACCCTGGCGTAACTCCTACGAGCAGTACTTC
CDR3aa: CARPWRNSYEQYF

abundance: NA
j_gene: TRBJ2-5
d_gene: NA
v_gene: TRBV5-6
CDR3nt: TGTGCCAGCAGCTTTCGAGGGCGGACCCAAGAGACCCAGTACTTC
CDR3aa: CASSFRGRTQETQYF

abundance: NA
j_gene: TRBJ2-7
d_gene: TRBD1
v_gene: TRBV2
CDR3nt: TGTGCCAGCAGTGAAGCAGGGGACAGAGTATACGAGCAGTACTTC
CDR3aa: CASSEAGDRVYEQYF

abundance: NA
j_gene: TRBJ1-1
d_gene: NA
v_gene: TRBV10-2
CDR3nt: TGCGCCAGCAGTGAAGGGGCGAACACTGAAGCTTTCTTT
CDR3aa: CASSEGANTEAFF

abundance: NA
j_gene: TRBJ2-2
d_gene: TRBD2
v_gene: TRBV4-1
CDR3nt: TGCGCCAGCAGCCAACTTTTCCAGAGTAGCGGGAGAAGCCCGGGGGAGCTGTTTTTT
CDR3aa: CASSQLFQSSGRSPGELFF

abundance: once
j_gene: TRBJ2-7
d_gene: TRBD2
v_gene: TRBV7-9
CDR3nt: TGTGCCAGCAGCGATAGCGGGACCTCCTACGAGCAGTACTTC
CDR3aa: CASSDSGTSYEQYF

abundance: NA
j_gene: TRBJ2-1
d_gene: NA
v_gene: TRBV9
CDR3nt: TGTGCCAGCAGCGTAGGTATCGCGTCGTCCTACAATGAGCAGTTCTTC
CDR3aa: CASSVGIASSYNEQFF

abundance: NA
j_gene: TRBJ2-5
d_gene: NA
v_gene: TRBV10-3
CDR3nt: TGTGCCATCAGTGGGCCCACAGGGAACCAAGAGACCCAGTACTTC
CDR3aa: CAISGPTGNQETQYF

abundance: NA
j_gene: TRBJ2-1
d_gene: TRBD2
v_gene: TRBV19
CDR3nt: TGTGCCAGTAGTATTTTAGCGGGAGTGGTGAATGAGCAGTTCTTC
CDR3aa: CASSILAGVVNEQFF

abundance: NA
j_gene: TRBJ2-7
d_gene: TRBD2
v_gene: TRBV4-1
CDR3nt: TGCGCCAGCAGCCAAGTGGCGGGGGCCTACGAGCAGTACTTC
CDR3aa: CASSQVAGAYEQYF

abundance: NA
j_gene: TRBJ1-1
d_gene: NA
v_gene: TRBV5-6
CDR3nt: TGTGCCAGCAGTTTAACAGGGAACACTGAAGCTTTCTTT
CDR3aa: CASSLTGNTEAFF